This is a list of T cell receptor beta chains from one sample in a study of cytomegalovirus exposure and HLA in healthy donors. Produced via immunoSEQ multiplex PCR; TCRdb's table is partial and in-frame only. The repertoire holds almost 200,000 clones, with around 79% as singletons. The sample consisted of PBMCs. The receptors derive from a male donor in good health and CMV-seropositive. The CDR3 runs from the conserved cysteine through the conserved F or W. The D gene is left open where the match is weak. Expanded clones get a size class; other rows say once, few or many, or leave the size out.

cdr3_nt: TGCGCCAGCACAACCTTCAAAGGGGGGGCATCTAATGAAAAACTGTTTTTT; cdr3_aa: CASTTFKGGASNEKLFF; clone_size: NA; j_call: TRBJ1-4; d_call: NA; v_call: TRBV4-3
cdr3_nt: TGTGCCAGCAGCTTAGCCCTGGACAGGGCGGTCCTTTTT; cdr3_aa: CASSLALDRAVLF; clone_size: NA; j_call: TRBJ1-4; d_call: TRBD1; v_call: TRBV7-2
cdr3_nt: TGTGCCAGCAGTGTCCAGGGGGCAGTTCCAATATTT; cdr3_aa: CASSVQGAVPIF; clone_size: NA; j_call: TRBJ1-5; d_call: TRBD1; v_call: TRBV28
cdr3_nt: TGTGCCAGCAGTCCCGGTAAGGGGGCGTACAATGAGCAGTTCTTC; cdr3_aa: CASSPGKGAYNEQFF; clone_size: NA; j_call: TRBJ2-1; d_call: TRBD1; v_call: TRBV7-2
cdr3_nt: TGTGCCAGCAGCTCCGAAGGCGGGGCGGAAGGACCCCTCCACTTT; cdr3_aa: CASSSEGGAEGPLHF; clone_size: NA; j_call: TRBJ1-6; d_call: NA; v_call: TRBV7-2
cdr3_nt: TGTGCCAGCAGCGTAGGGCGCGGGGGGGCAGGGGAGACCCAGTACTTC; cdr3_aa: CASSVGRGGAGETQYF; clone_size: NA; j_call: TRBJ2-5; d_call: TRBD2; v_call: TRBV9
cdr3_nt: TGTGCCAGCAAGTTAGGAGCCCTTGGGCAAGAGACCCAGTACTTC; cdr3_aa: CASKLGALGQETQYF; clone_size: NA; j_call: TRBJ2-5; d_call: NA; v_call: TRBV27
cdr3_nt: TGTGCCAGCAGGTTCCGGGACAGTTACACAGATACGCAGTATTTT; cdr3_aa: CASRFRDSYTDTQYF; clone_size: once; j_call: TRBJ2-3; d_call: TRBD1; v_call: TRBV6-6
cdr3_nt: TGTGCCAGCAGCCCCGGACAGGGTGGATCACCCCTCCACTTT; cdr3_aa: CASSPGQGGSPLHF; clone_size: few; j_call: TRBJ1-6; d_call: TRBD1; v_call: TRBV9
cdr3_nt: TGTGCCAGCAGCTCCGCCGACTCAAAGCCCGAAGCTTTCTTT; cdr3_aa: CASSSADSKPEAFF; clone_size: few; j_call: TRBJ1-1; d_call: NA; v_call: TRBV7-6
cdr3_nt: TGTGCCAGCAGTACCGGACTAGTCTTAGATACGCAGTATTTT; cdr3_aa: CASSTGLVLDTQYF; clone_size: NA; j_call: TRBJ2-3; d_call: TRBD2; v_call: TRBV27
cdr3_nt: TGTGCCACCAGCAGAGATCGTCTAGAGGGCAGCTCCTACGAGCAGTACTTC; cdr3_aa: CATSRDRLEGSSYEQYF; clone_size: NA; j_call: TRBJ2-7; d_call: NA; v_call: TRBV15
cdr3_nt: TGTGCCAGCAGCGGACAGGTTCCTAATTCACCCCTCCACTTT; cdr3_aa: CASSGQVPNSPLHF; clone_size: NA; j_call: TRBJ1-6; d_call: TRBD1; v_call: TRBV2
cdr3_nt: TGTGCCAGCAGTCCGATCGACAGGGAGGCTGGCTACACCTTC; cdr3_aa: CASSPIDREAGYTF; clone_size: NA; j_call: TRBJ1-2; d_call: TRBD1; v_call: TRBV28
cdr3_nt: TGTGCCTGGAGTCGTGGCAGGGGCGATGAGCAGTTCTTC; cdr3_aa: CAWSRGRGDEQFF; clone_size: few; j_call: TRBJ2-1; d_call: NA; v_call: TRBV30
cdr3_nt: TGCAGCGTCCGACAGGGACCCGAGCAGTACTTC; cdr3_aa: CSVRQGPEQYF; clone_size: few; j_call: TRBJ2-7; d_call: TRBD1; v_call: TRBV29-1
cdr3_nt: TGTGCCAGCAGCGTAGATTCAGGGGCGAACACCGGGGAGCTGTTTTTT; cdr3_aa: CASSVDSGANTGELFF; clone_size: NA; j_call: TRBJ2-2; d_call: NA; v_call: TRBV9
cdr3_nt: TGTGCCATCAGTGAGTCCGCGGGTAACTATGGCTACACCTTC; cdr3_aa: CAISESAGNYGYTF; clone_size: NA; j_call: TRBJ1-2; d_call: NA; v_call: TRBV10-3
cdr3_nt: TGCAGCGTTGGTGATGGGGGGGGGAATGAGCAGTTCTTC; cdr3_aa: CSVGDGGGNEQFF; clone_size: NA; j_call: TRBJ2-1; d_call: TRBD2; v_call: TRBV29-1
cdr3_nt: TGTGCCTGGAGCTCGGCAGGGGGCTTCTCTGGAAACACCATATATTTT; cdr3_aa: CAWSSAGGFSGNTIYF; clone_size: NA; j_call: TRBJ1-3; d_call: TRBD1; v_call: TRBV30
cdr3_nt: TGTGCCAGTAGTATTTCGGAGACAGGGGTTTCACCCCTCCACTTT; cdr3_aa: CASSISETGVSPLHF; clone_size: NA; j_call: TRBJ1-6; d_call: TRBD1; v_call: TRBV19
cdr3_nt: TGTGCCAGTAGTATAAGGGGCAGGGGATCCTACGAGCAGTACTTC; cdr3_aa: CASSIRGRGSYEQYF; clone_size: NA; j_call: TRBJ2-7; d_call: NA; v_call: TRBV19
cdr3_nt: TGTGCCACCAGCAGGGGCAGCAATCAGCCCCAGCATTTT; cdr3_aa: CATSRGSNQPQHF; clone_size: NA; j_call: TRBJ1-5; d_call: NA; v_call: TRBV9
cdr3_nt: TGTGCCAGCAGCCCCTACCGGGACAGGGGCTACGAGCAGTACTTC; cdr3_aa: CASSPYRDRGYEQYF; clone_size: once; j_call: TRBJ2-7; d_call: TRBD1; v_call: TRBV27
cdr3_nt: TGTGCCAGCAGCGATGGGACTGGAGGGACCCAGTACTTC; cdr3_aa: CASSDGTGGTQYF; clone_size: few; j_call: TRBJ2-5; d_call: NA; v_call: TRBV7-2
cdr3_nt: TGTGCCAGCAGCCTCCGTTCGGTCTCTGAAAAACTGTTTTTT; cdr3_aa: CASSLRSVSEKLFF; clone_size: NA; j_call: TRBJ1-4; d_call: NA; v_call: TRBV5-4
cdr3_nt: TGCGCCAGCCCCACCTTCGGGACTACTAATAATAAGGTGGGGGCCAATGAGCAGTTCTTC; cdr3_aa: CASPTFGTTNNKVGANEQFF; clone_size: NA; j_call: TRBJ2-1; d_call: NA; v_call: TRBV10-1
cdr3_nt: TGTGCCAGTAGTATAAGGGGACAGGGTGGTCGGCCCCAGCATTTT; cdr3_aa: CASSIRGQGGRPQHF; clone_size: few; j_call: TRBJ1-5; d_call: TRBD1; v_call: TRBV19
cdr3_nt: TGTGCCAGCAGTGCCTGGGACACCCCCTACGAGCAGTACTTC; cdr3_aa: CASSAWDTPYEQYF; clone_size: NA; j_call: TRBJ2-7; d_call: NA; v_call: TRBV6-1
cdr3_nt: TGTGCCAGCAGCTTGCGGACTACAGGGGCTAATGAAAAACTGTTTTTT; cdr3_aa: CASSLRTTGANEKLFF; clone_size: few; j_call: TRBJ1-4; d_call: TRBD1; v_call: TRBV5-4
cdr3_nt: TGTGCCACCAGCAGGGACAGGGGGAGCTCTGGGGCCAACGTCCTGACTTTC; cdr3_aa: CATSRDRGSSGANVLTF; clone_size: NA; j_call: TRBJ2-6; d_call: TRBD1; v_call: TRBV15
cdr3_nt: TGTGCCAGCAGTTACGGGAGGGAAAAACCCTACGAGCAGTACTTC; cdr3_aa: CASSYGREKPYEQYF; clone_size: NA; j_call: TRBJ2-7; d_call: TRBD2; v_call: TRBV6-6
cdr3_nt: TGTGCCAGTACCCCCGGGACAAACGGCGAGCAGTACTTC; cdr3_aa: CASTPGTNGEQYF; clone_size: few; j_call: TRBJ2-7; d_call: NA; v_call: TRBV19
cdr3_nt: TGTGCCAGCAGTGACAGAGGGTCCGCTGGCTACACCTTC; cdr3_aa: CASSDRGSAGYTF; clone_size: NA; j_call: TRBJ1-2; d_call: NA; v_call: TRBV6-1
cdr3_nt: TGTGCCAGTAACAGTGAGCCCTTTGAAGCTTTCTTT; cdr3_aa: CASNSEPFEAFF; clone_size: NA; j_call: TRBJ1-1; d_call: NA; v_call: TRBV19
cdr3_nt: TGTGCCAGTAGCGCCGGGAGAGGCAATCAGCCCCAGCATTTT; cdr3_aa: CASSAGRGNQPQHF; clone_size: few; j_call: TRBJ1-5; d_call: NA; v_call: TRBV19
cdr3_nt: TGTGCCAGCTCACCCCGACAGGGAACTGGAAACACCATATATTTT; cdr3_aa: CASSPRQGTGNTIYF; clone_size: once; j_call: TRBJ1-3; d_call: TRBD1; v_call: TRBV18
cdr3_nt: TGTGCCAGCAGCGTAGTGCAGGGTGGAGAGACCCAGTACTTC; cdr3_aa: CASSVVQGGETQYF; clone_size: NA; j_call: TRBJ2-5; d_call: NA; v_call: TRBV9
cdr3_nt: TGTGCCAGCTCAGGGTTGGGACAGCTTGAAGAGACCCAGTACTTC; cdr3_aa: CASSGLGQLEETQYF; clone_size: few; j_call: TRBJ2-5; d_call: TRBD1; v_call: TRBV18
cdr3_nt: TGTGCCAGCAGGACGGGGGAGGGGCGTCAGCCCCAGCATTTT; cdr3_aa: CASRTGEGRQPQHF; clone_size: NA; j_call: TRBJ1-5; d_call: NA; v_call: TRBV6-6
cdr3_nt: TGTGCCAGCAGTGACTCCGGGAGCACAGATACGCAGTATTTT; cdr3_aa: CASSDSGSTDTQYF; clone_size: NA; j_call: TRBJ2-3; d_call: NA; v_call: TRBV6-4
cdr3_nt: TGTGCCACCAGCAGAGATCTAAAGACAGGTACCAACACTGAAGCTTTCTTT; cdr3_aa: CATSRDLKTGTNTEAFF; clone_size: NA; j_call: TRBJ1-1; d_call: NA; v_call: TRBV15
cdr3_nt: TGTGCCAGCAGTTCCGAGACAGGGTTGGGTTACGAGCAGTACTTC; cdr3_aa: CASSSETGLGYEQYF; clone_size: NA; j_call: TRBJ2-7; d_call: TRBD1; v_call: TRBV28
cdr3_nt: TGTGCCAGCAGTTTAACGGTTTTTAATTCACCCCTCCACTTT; cdr3_aa: CASSLTVFNSPLHF; clone_size: NA; j_call: TRBJ1-6; d_call: NA; v_call: TRBV27
cdr3_nt: TGTGCTAGTCGTCCTAGCGGCTCCTACGAGCAGTACTTC; cdr3_aa: CASRPSGSYEQYF; clone_size: NA; j_call: TRBJ2-7; d_call: TRBD2; v_call: TRBV7-7
cdr3_nt: TGCGCCAGCGGGGGACAGTTAGAGACCCAGTACTTC; cdr3_aa: CASGGQLETQYF; clone_size: NA; j_call: TRBJ2-5; d_call: TRBD1; v_call: TRBV5-1
cdr3_nt: TGCAGCGTTGCGACCAATGGGGAGACGGGAAACATTCAGTACTTC; cdr3_aa: CSVATNGETGNIQYF; clone_size: NA; j_call: TRBJ2-4; d_call: NA; v_call: TRBV29-1
cdr3_nt: TGTGCCAGCTCACCTGGGACAGAAAATCAGCCCCAGCATTTT; cdr3_aa: CASSPGTENQPQHF; clone_size: NA; j_call: TRBJ1-5; d_call: TRBD1; v_call: TRBV18
cdr3_nt: TGTGCCATCAGTGAAGGGGGAAGGAACTACGAGCAGTACTTC; cdr3_aa: CAISEGGRNYEQYF; clone_size: NA; j_call: TRBJ2-7; d_call: NA; v_call: TRBV10-3
cdr3_nt: TGTGCCATCAGTGAAAGCGGGAGGCTTAGTGCAAGCGACTACGAGCAGTACTTC; cdr3_aa: CAISESGRLSASDYEQYF; clone_size: NA; j_call: TRBJ2-7; d_call: TRBD2; v_call: TRBV10-3
cdr3_nt: TGTGCCAGCAGCGTAGGCGCAGGGGGCCCTCACTCCTACAATGAGCAGTTCTTC; cdr3_aa: CASSVGAGGPHSYNEQFF; clone_size: NA; j_call: TRBJ2-1; d_call: TRBD1; v_call: TRBV9
cdr3_nt: TGTGCCAGCAGCTTGAAGGGGCGTAATGTGGAGCTGTTTTTT; cdr3_aa: CASSLKGRNVELFF; clone_size: few; j_call: TRBJ2-2; d_call: NA; v_call: TRBV5-8
cdr3_nt: TGTGCCAGCAGTGATCAGGACAGGCTCCAAACTAATGAAAAACTGTTTTTT; cdr3_aa: CASSDQDRLQTNEKLFF; clone_size: NA; j_call: TRBJ1-4; d_call: TRBD1; v_call: TRBV6-1